The 23 T cell receptor beta chains given below trace back to one sample, sequenced in a study of cytomegalovirus exposure and HLA in healthy donors. The PCR contained 60 Vbeta and 13 Jbeta primers. Assay used: immunoSEQ multiplex PCR; TCRdb lists only in-frame clones, some missing. Altogether about 160,000 clones are present, around 80% being singletons, with the ten largest covering approximately 1.6%. Sequenced: PBMCs. The receptors were sampled from a girl between 10 and 17 years old in good health and CMV-seropositive.

The genes are TRBV28 and TRBJ1-5; TRBD1 matches at 9 bases. With 8 bases clipped from V and 2 bases from J, the junction kept 10 bases outside the gene matches. The CDR3 sequence is 16 residues long. CDR1 MDHEN and CDR2 SYDVKM come from the germline V gene. DNA of the CDR3: TGTGCCAGCCAGGGCACTACAGGGGGCGGCAATCAGCCCCAGCATTTT. Amino acid sequence: CASQGTTGGGNQPQHF.

The chain uses TRBV5-1 and TRBJ2-7; 9 nucleotides agree with TRBD1. CDR1 is SGHRS and CDR2 is YFSETQ in the germline V gene. V was pared by 0 bases and J by 4 bases, with 5 bases of the junction left unmatched. The CDR3 loop spans 15 amino acids. CDR3 in amino acids: CASSLELGQGYEQYF. In nucleotides, the CDR3 is TGCGCCAGCAGCTTGGAGCTGGGACAGGGTTACGAGCAGTACTTC.

This chain joins TRBV13 and TRBJ1-1, with 9 bases lining up with TRBD1. The CDR3 totals 18 residues. V was pared by 0 bases and J by 4 bases, with 12 bases of the junction left unmatched. Germline V gives CDR1 PRHDT, CDR2 FYEKMQ (reference sequence). As DNA, the CDR3 is TGTGCCAGCAGCTTAGGGGTCCGGGACAGGGCAGTACTCACTGAAGCTTTCTTT. This sequence encodes CASSLGVRDRAVLTEAFF.

The chain recombines TRBV7-3 with TRBJ2-1; no firm D call. V was trimmed by 1 base and J by 6 bases, leaving 7 bases between them. Germline V gene data show CDR1 as SGHTA and CDR2 as FQGTGA. The CDR3 has 13 residues. The CDR3 is CASSLMPSNEQFF. The CDR3 DNA is TGTGCCAGCAGCTTAATGCCTAGCAATGAGCAGTTCTTC. The whole variable domain, filled in from reference TRBV7-3 and TRBJ2-1, reads GAGVSQTPSNKVTEKGKYVELRCDPISGHTALYWYRQSLGQGPEFLIYFQGTGAADDSGLPNDRFFAVRPEGSVSTLKIQRTERGDSAVYLCASSLMPSNEQFFGPGTRLTVL.

The chain combines TRBV6-5 with TRBJ1-2; unclear D gene. V lost 5 bases to trimming and J lost 5 bases, with 12 bases between them. The CDR3 length is 13 residues. From germline, CDR1 is MNHEY and CDR2 SVGAGI. The CDR3 loop is CASSPPAGYGYTF. The DNA for the CDR3 is TGTGCCAGCAGTCCTCCGGCGGGGTATGGCTACACCTTC.

The rearrangement uses TRBV5-4 and TRBJ2-5, with D tentatively TRBD1 (6 bases). The CDR3 covers 12 residues. The V gene lost 3 bases and the J gene lost 5 bases, with 8 bases spanning the gap. Germline V gives CDR1 SGHNT, CDR2 YYREEE (reference sequence). Here the CDR3 DNA reads TGTGCCAGCAGCTCAGGGGTTGAGACCCAGTACTTC. It encodes CASSSGVETQYF.

The chain carries TRBV6-1 and TRBJ2-1; 7 nucleotides match TRBD1. Germline V gene data show CDR1 as MNHNS and CDR2 as SASEGT. The CDR3 is 13 amino acids. Trimming at V came to 6 bases and at J to 4 bases, leaving 3 bases not matched to a gene. The CDR3 loop is CASSEQGYNEQFF. The CDR3 DNA sequence: TGTGCCAGCAGCGAACAGGGGTACAATGAGCAGTTCTTC.

The CDR3 loop reads CASSLHPGAYYGYTF. In DNA form, the CDR3 reads TGTGCCAGCAGCTTGCATCCAGGGGCGTACTATGGCTACACCTTC. The chain uses TRBV5-4 and TRBJ1-2; weak D call: TRBD1 (6 bases). Germline CDR1 is SGHNT and CDR2 is YYREEE (reference sequence). CDR3 length: 15 amino acids. V was shortened by 1 base and J by 3 bases, with 13 bases between the two germline ends.

The rearrangement links TRBV28 to TRBJ1-2; 9 positions match TRBD1. The germline V gene encodes CDR1 MDHEN and CDR2 SYDVKM. The CDR3 runs to 13 residues. Trimming removed 6 bases from V and 6 bases from J; junction bases left unmatched: 5. The CDR3 reads CASRLTGGDGYTF. CDR3 nucleotide sequence: TGTGCCAGCAGGCTTACAGGGGGCGATGGCTACACCTTC.

The rearrangement links TRBV28 to TRBJ1-5; maybe TRBD1 (5 bases). CDR1 and CDR2 (germline): MDHEN, SYDVKM. The length of the CDR3 is 16 residues. The germline V and J ends were trimmed by 6 bases and 0 bases, with 15 bases remaining between them. For the CDR3, the DNA is TGTGCCAGCAGGGGGGGGTGGGCCTATAGCAATCAGCCCCAGCATTTT. It encodes CASRGGWAYSNQPQHF.

The chain links TRBV4-1 to TRBJ2-7; maybe TRBD2 (6 bases). Deletions cut 4 bases from V and 2 bases from J, with 12 bases between. Germline V gene sequence: CDR1 MGHRA, CDR2 YSYEKL. The CDR3 length is 14 residues. CDR3 DNA sequence: TGCGCCAGCAGCCGGGGAGGTGGGACCTACGAGCAGTACTTC. It translates to CASSRGGGTYEQYF.

The J gene is TRBJ2-3, the V gene TRBV30; 9 bases are shared with TRBD1. The trim removed 6 bases at V and 6 bases at J, leaving 10 bases unmatched. From germline, CDR1 is GTSNPN and CDR2 SVGIG (reference sequence). There are 14 residues in the CDR3. This CDR3 reads CACTGTGLGDTQYF. The DNA of the CDR3 is TGTGCCTGCACCGGGACAGGGCTAGGGGATACGCAGTATTTT.

The chain has TRBV6-1 and TRBJ1-5; 7 bases map to TRBD1. V gave up 4 bases and J gave up 7 bases; unmatched junction bases: 16. The CDR3 is 17 amino acids. The V gene's germline CDR1 is MNHNS and CDR2 SASEGT. The CDR3 protein is CASSGADRVGAGQPQHF. The CDR3, as DNA: TGTGCCAGCAGTGGAGCAGACAGGGTAGGGGCGGGGCAGCCCCAGCATTTT.

The chain carries TRBV7-9 and TRBJ1-1; D possibly corresponds to TRBD1 (6 bases). The CDR3 is 15 residues long. The germline CDR1 and CDR2 sequences are SEHNR and FQNEAQ (reference sequence). V was clipped by 5 bases and J by 2 bases, with 15 bases between them. The CDR3 here is CASSPLQGSNTEAFF. Here the CDR3 DNA reads TGTGCCAGCAGCCCGCTACAGGGATCCAACACTGAAGCTTTCTTT.

The chain uses TRBV7-3 and TRBJ1-2, with 8 bases that match TRBD1. The trim removed 6 bases at V and 4 bases at J, leaving 4 bases unmatched. Per germline, CDR1 SGHTA and CDR2 FQGTGA. The CDR3 is 13 residues long. CDR3: CASRPTGGYGYTF. For the CDR3, the DNA is TGTGCCAGCAGGCCAACAGGGGGCTATGGCTACACCTTC.

The chain joins TRBV9 to TRBJ2-1; 8 bases match TRBD1. The CDR3 sequence is 15 residues long. V was pared by 3 bases and J by 4 bases, with 6 bases of the junction left unmatched. Germline values: CDR1 SGDLS, CDR2 YYNGEE. The CDR3 DNA reads TGTGCCAGCAGCGCCTTGGGACAGGCATACAATGAGCAGTTCTTC. Its translation: CASSALGQAYNEQFF.

The chain carries TRBV30 and TRBJ1-2, with no clear D. Per the germline V gene, CDR1 is GTSNPN and CDR2 is SVGIG (reference sequence). CDR3 length: 12 amino acids. The ends were cut back, 0 bases at V and 10 bases at J, with 12 bases in the middle. The CDR3: CAWSVTGGHYTF. CDR3 DNA sequence: TGTGCCTGGAGTGTTACGGGAGGTCACTACACCTTC.

The genes are TRBV6-6 and TRBJ1-1; 8 positions agree with TRBD1. CDR3 length: 15 residues. The germline CDR1 and CDR2 sequences are MNHNY and SVGAGI (reference sequence). V lost 4 bases, J lost 1 base, and 5 bases stayed unmatched. CDR3 region: CASSSPGTGNTEAFF. DNA for the CDR3: TGTGCCAGCAGTTCCCCCGGGACAGGGAACACTGAAGCTTTCTTT.

This clone came up once. V usage is TRBV9 and J usage is TRBJ2-7; D possibly corresponds to TRBD1 (6 bases). The ends were cut back, 0 bases at V and 2 bases at J, with 12 bases in the middle. The germline CDR1 and CDR2 sequences are SGDLS and YYNGEE. There are 15 residues in the CDR3. In DNA, the CDR3 is TGTGCCAGCAGCGTAGAAGGGGGTCGACCCTACGAGCAGTACTTC. Protein sequence: CASSVEGGRPYEQYF.

This clone has a handful of counts. This rearrangement joins TRBV4-2 to TRBJ2-1; 9 positions agree with TRBD2. Losses at the gene ends were 0 bases for V and 6 bases for J; bases not matched to a gene: 12. Per the germline V gene, CDR1 is LGHNA and CDR2 is YNFKEQ. The CDR3 is 18 amino acids. Here the CDR3 reads CASSQDLAHSGRGNEQFF. For the CDR3, the DNA is TGTGCCAGCAGCCAAGATCTGGCACATAGCGGGAGAGGCAATGAGCAGTTCTTC.

The gene calls are TRBV4-1 and TRBJ2-2; D is perhaps TRBD2 (5 bases). Trimming took 0 bases from V and 0 from J, leaving 11 bases between them. CDR1 is MGHRA and CDR2 is YSYEKL in the germline V gene. This CDR3 contains 17 residues. CDR3 coding DNA: TGCGCCAGCAGCCAAGATAGACGGACTTCGAACACCGGGGAGCTGTTTTTT. Amino acid sequence: CASSQDRRTSNTGELFF.

With regard to this clone: The sample contains more than one DNA sequence encoding this CDR3. This chain uses TRBV28 with TRBJ1-4; no firm D call. The germline V gene has CDR1 MDHEN and CDR2 SYDVKM. Trimming removed 6 bases from V and 6 bases from J, with 5 bases in between. The CDR3 is 11 amino acids. The CDR3 sequence is CASSPDEKLFF. The CDR3 DNA reads as TGTGCCAGCAGCCCAGATGAAAAACTGTTTTTT.

The chain joins TRBV6-1 to TRBJ2-7; TRBD1 agrees at 7 bases. There are 15 residues in the CDR3. The J segment lost 3 bases and the V segment lost 0 bases, leaving 5 bases of the junction unmatched. CDR1 is MNHNS and CDR2 is SASEGT in the germline V gene. This CDR3 reads CASSEARTGVYEQYF. CDR3 coding DNA: TGTGCCAGCAGTGAAGCGAGGACAGGCGTCTACGAGCAGTACTTC.